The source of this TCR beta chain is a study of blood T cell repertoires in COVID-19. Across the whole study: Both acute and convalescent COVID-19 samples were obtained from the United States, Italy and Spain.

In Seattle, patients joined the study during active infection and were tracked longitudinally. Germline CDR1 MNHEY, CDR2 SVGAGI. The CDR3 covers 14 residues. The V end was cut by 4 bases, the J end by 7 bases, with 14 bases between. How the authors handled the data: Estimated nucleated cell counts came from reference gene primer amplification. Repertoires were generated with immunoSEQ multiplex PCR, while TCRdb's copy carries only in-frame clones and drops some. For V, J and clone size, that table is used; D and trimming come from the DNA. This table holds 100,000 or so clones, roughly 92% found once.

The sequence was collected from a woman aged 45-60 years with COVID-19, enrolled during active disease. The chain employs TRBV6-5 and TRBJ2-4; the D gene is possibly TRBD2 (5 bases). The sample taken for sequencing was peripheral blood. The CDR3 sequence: CASSSLMTGNIQYF. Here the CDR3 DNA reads TGTGCCAGCAGTTCCCTCATGACGGGGAACATTCAGTACTTC.